The clone carrying this T cell receptor (beta chain) was found a few times. Its antigen is undetermined. Trimming cost V 5 bases and J 2 bases, with 9 bases left between them. Per the germline V gene, CDR1 is DFQATT and CDR2 is SNEGSKA (reference sequence). The CDR3 spans 12 residues. These data belong to a study of vaccination and CD4 T cells after COVID-19. Sample treatment: roughly ten-day PBMC culture with coronavirus spike peptide pools or control peptides (ViraFEST assay). Sequence data for DNA of cultured CD4+ T cells were generated by the Oncomine TCR Beta short-read assay. MiXCR, applied by TCRdb to the PCR reads, yields one record per CDR3 protein. The sample has fewer than 20,000 distinct CDR3 sequences, more than 45% seen once; the top ten hold 9.5% to 13%.

Sample: CD4+ T cells from blood, cultured in vitro. The rearrangement joins TRBV20-1 to TRBJ1-2; tentative D call: TRBD1 (6 bases). This TCR was sampled from a human donor who had recovered from COVID-19. The CDR3 loop reads CSAGGQNYGYTF. In DNA, the CDR3 is TGCAGTGCTGGCGGACAGAACTATGGCTACACCTTC.